These 5 T cell receptor beta chains share one sample of origin, sequenced in a study of cytomegalovirus exposure and HLA in healthy donors. In the PCR, 60 Vbeta and 13 Jbeta primers were used. Produced via immunoSEQ multiplex PCR; TCRdb's table is partial and in-frame only. The data contain about 160,000 clones, roughly 80% of them seen just once; the ten biggest clones take up approximately 2.4%. Sequencing was carried out using PBMCs. The origin of the receptors is a female donor in good health and CMV-seronegative.

The J gene is TRBJ2-1, the V gene TRBV6-1; 8 bases align to TRBD2. Germline-derived CDR1 and CDR2 are MNHNS and SASEGT. Trimming removed 2 bases from V and 10 bases from J; junction bases left unmatched: 13. This CDR3 is 16 amino acids long. The CDR3 DNA follows: TGTGCCAGCAGTGAAACCCCCCTAGCGGGTGGAGGAGAGCAGTTCTTC. It specifies CASSETPLAGGGEQFF.

This chain joins TRBV5-1 and TRBJ1-2; D gene ambiguous. This CDR3 is built from 16 residues. The V end was cut by 4 bases, the J end by 0 bases, with 16 bases between. Germline loops: CDR1 SGHRS, CDR2 YFSETQ. The CDR3 sequence is CASSAGMAISNYGYTF. The DNA of the CDR3 is TGCGCCAGCAGCGCGGGGATGGCCATCTCTAACTATGGCTACACCTTC.

The chain carries TRBV7-9 and TRBJ2-1; D might be TRBD2 (5 bases). Between the trimmed V and J ends, which lost 5 bases and 6 bases, there was a span of 17 bases. This CDR3 has 15 residues. CDR1 and CDR2 from the germline V gene are SEHNR and FQNEAQ (reference sequence). DNA for the CDR3: TGTGCCAGCAGCACCCTCATAGCGCGCGGCAATGAGCAGTTCTTC. Its translation is CASSTLIARGNEQFF.

This sequence joins TRBV25-1 and TRBJ1-1, with D possibly being TRBD1 (5 bases). Germline CDR1 reads MGHDK; CDR2 reads SYGVNS. This CDR3 has 15 residues. Trimming stripped 8 bases from V and 8 bases from J, with 24 bases between. The CDR3 coding sequence is TGTGCCAGCGCCAGCTATTCGTCGGGGGAGGAGGAAGCTTTCTTT. This translates into CASASYSSGEEEAFF. The complete variable domain, with remaining parts taken from reference TRBV25-1 and TRBJ1-1, reads EADIYQTPRYLVIGTGKKITLECSQTMGHDKMYWYQQDPGMELHLIHYSYGVNSTEKGDLSSESTVSRIRTEHFPLTLESARPSHTSQYLCASASYSSGEEEAFFGQGTRLTVV.

J is TRBJ2-7 and V is TRBV5-4, with a tentative D call TRBD2 (6 bases). Trimming removed 2 bases from V and 1 base from J, with 19 bases in between. Germline-derived CDR1 and CDR2 are SGHNT and YYREEE (reference sequence). The CDR3 spans 17 residues. The CDR3 region is CASSFGHPAEGSYEQYF. CDR3 in DNA: TGTGCCAGCAGCTTCGGACATCCAGCGGAGGGGTCCTACGAGCAGTACTTC.